These T cell receptor beta chains were read from a single sample in a study of T cell repertoires in cytomegalovirus infection. These receptors' antigens are unknown. MiXCR, run by TCRdb on the reads, gives a single entry per CDR3 protein. The sample comprises some 590,000 distinct CDR3 sequences, almost 40% of which are singletons, and about 46% rests with the top ten. This sample comprised cultured PBMCs, obtained from culture after CMV antigen stimulation. These receptors were collected from a human donor in good health (CMV status not recorded). Some clones in this sample may be carry-over from other donors' samples. The CDR3 runs from the conserved cysteine through the conserved F or W. The D gene is left open where the match is weak. The size of a clone is reported for some rows only, either as once, few or many, or as a class for expanded clones.

v_call	j_call	d_call	clone_size	cdr3_aa	cdr3_nt
TRBV7-2	TRBJ2-1	TRBD2	many	CASSYRLAGGPGEQFF	TGTGCCAGCAGCTATAGACTAGCGGGGGGGCCCGGTGAGCAGTTCTTC
TRBV28	TRBJ2-6	-	-	CASSLFDSSGANVLTF	TGTGCCAGCAGTTTATTCGACAGCTCTGGGGCCAACGTCCTGACTTTC
TRBV7-9	TRBJ2-1	-	-	CASSPLGSTYNEQFF	TGTGCCAGCAGCCCTTTAGGATCCACCTACAATGAGCAGTTCTTC
TRBV18	TRBJ1-5	TRBD1	-	CASSSGTGPQGPQHF	TGTGCCAGCTCATCGGGGACAGGTCCCCAGGGGCCCCAGCATTTT
TRBV19	TRBJ1-5	-	-	CASTAGNQPQHF	TGTGCCAGTACAGCTGGCAATCAGCCCCAGCATTTT
TRBV5-6	TRBJ2-1	TRBD2	-	CASSEFFGTRNEQFF	TGTGCCAGCAGCGAGTTTTTTGGGACTAGAAATGAGCAGTTCTTC
TRBV7-2	TRBJ1-2	-	many	CASSPGPNYGYTF	TGTGCCAGCAGCCCGGGGCCTAACTATGGCTACACCTTC
TRBV20-1	TRBJ1-5	TRBD1	-	CSARQGANQPQHF	TGCAGTGCTAGACAGGGGGCAAATCAGCCCCAGCATTTT
TRBV12-3/TRBV12-4	TRBJ2-1	TRBD2	few	CASSPSGSDEQFF	TGTGCCAGCAGTCCTAGCGGGAGCGATGAGCAGTTCTTC
TRBV11-2	TRBJ2-2	TRBD2	few	CASSSIAGRGTGELFF	TGTGCCAGCAGCTCCATAGCGGGCCGGGGCACCGGGGAGCTGTTTTTT
TRBV7-6	TRBJ1-1	-	-	CASSPDGRTEAFF	TGTGCCAGCAGCCCCGATGGTCGGACTGAAGCTTTCTTT
TRBV6-2/TRBV6-3	TRBJ2-1	TRBD2	few	CASRVGLAGGWGNEQFF	TGTGCCAGCAGGGTGGGACTAGCGGGAGGGTGGGGCAATGAGCAGTTCTTC
TRBV11-3	TRBJ2-7	-	-	CASSLGQGGHYEQYF	TGTGCCAGCAGCTTAGGTCAGGGGGGCCACTACGAGCAGTACTTC
TRBV12-3/TRBV12-4	TRBJ2-1	-	-	CASSLGILYNEQFF	TGTGCCAGCAGCCTGGGTATCCTGTACAATGAGCAGTTCTTC
TRBV14	TRBJ1-5	-	-	CASSPSWDQPQHF	TGTGCCAGCAGTCCGTCGTGGGATCAGCCCCAGCATTTT
TRBV6-6	TRBJ1-2	-	once	CASSPPAGRGYTF	TGTGCCAGCAGTCCCCCCGCGGGCCGGGGCTACACCTTC
TRBV7-2	TRBJ2-1	TRBD2	few	CASSLATSASYNEQFF	TGTGCCAGCAGCTTAGCAACTAGCGCATCCTACAATGAGCAGTTCTTC
TRBV7-2	TRBJ1-6	-	-	CASSAALVTSPLHF	TGTGCCAGCAGCGCAGCCTTAGTAACTTCACCCCTCCACTTT
TRBV6-1	TRBJ1-2	TRBD1	many	CANRDRGRSGYTF	TGTGCCAACCGGGACAGGGGGCGAAGTGGCTACACCTTC
TRBV11-2	TRBJ1-6	-	-	CASIPSPNSPLHF	TGTGCCAGCATCCCCAGTCCAAATTCACCCCTCCACTTT